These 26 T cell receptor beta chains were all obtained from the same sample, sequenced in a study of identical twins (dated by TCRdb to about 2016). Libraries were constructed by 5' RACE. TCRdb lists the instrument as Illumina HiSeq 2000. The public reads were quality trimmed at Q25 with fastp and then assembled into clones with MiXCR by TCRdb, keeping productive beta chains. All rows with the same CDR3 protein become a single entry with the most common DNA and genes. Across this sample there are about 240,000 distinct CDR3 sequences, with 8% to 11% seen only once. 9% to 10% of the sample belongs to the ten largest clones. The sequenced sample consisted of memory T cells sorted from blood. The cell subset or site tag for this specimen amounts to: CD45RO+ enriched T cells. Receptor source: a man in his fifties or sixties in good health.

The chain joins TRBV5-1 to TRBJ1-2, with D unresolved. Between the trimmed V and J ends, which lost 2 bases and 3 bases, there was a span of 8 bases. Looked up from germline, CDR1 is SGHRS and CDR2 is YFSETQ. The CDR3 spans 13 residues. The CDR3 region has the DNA TGCGCCAGCAGCTTTGATTCTGACTATGGCTACACCTTC. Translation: CASSFDSDYGYTF.

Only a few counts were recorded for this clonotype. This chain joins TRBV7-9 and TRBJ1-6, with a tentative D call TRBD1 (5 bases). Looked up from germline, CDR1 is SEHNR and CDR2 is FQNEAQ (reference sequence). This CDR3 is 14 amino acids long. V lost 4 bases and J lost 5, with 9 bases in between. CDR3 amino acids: CASSSTVDNSPLHF. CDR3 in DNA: TGTGCCAGCAGCTCGACAGTTGATAATTCACCCCTCCACTTT.

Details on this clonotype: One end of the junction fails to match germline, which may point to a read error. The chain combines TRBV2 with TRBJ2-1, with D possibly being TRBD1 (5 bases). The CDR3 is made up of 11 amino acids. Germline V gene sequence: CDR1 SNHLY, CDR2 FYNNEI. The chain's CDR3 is CASRADIPPLF. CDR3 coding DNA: TGTGCCAGCAGGGCGGACATCCCTCCTCTCTTC.

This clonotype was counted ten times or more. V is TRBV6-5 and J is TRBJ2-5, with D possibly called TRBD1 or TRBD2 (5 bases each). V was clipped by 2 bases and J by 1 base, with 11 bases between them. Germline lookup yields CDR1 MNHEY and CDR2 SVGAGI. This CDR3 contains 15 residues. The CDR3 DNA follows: TGTGCCAGCAGTTACCGCCATGGGGGCCAAGAGACCCAGTACTTC. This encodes CASSYRHGGQETQYF.

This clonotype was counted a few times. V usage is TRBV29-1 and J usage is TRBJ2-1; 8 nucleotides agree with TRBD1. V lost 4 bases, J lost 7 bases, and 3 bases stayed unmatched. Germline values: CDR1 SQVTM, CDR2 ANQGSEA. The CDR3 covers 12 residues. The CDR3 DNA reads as TGCAGCGTTGGACAGGGGATGAATGAGCAGTTCTTC. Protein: CSVGQGMNEQFF.

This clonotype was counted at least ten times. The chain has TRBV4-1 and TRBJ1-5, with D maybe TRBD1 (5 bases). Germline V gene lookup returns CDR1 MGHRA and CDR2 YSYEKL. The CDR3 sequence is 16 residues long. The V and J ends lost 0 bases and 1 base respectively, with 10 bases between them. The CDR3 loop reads CASSQDGGPSNQPQHF. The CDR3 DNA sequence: TGCGCCAGCAGCCAAGATGGGGGACCGAGCAATCAGCCCCAGCATTTT.

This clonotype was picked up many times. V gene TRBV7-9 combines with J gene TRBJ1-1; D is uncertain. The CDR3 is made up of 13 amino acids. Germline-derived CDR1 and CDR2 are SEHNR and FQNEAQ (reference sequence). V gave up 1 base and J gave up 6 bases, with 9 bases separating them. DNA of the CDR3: TGTGCCAGCAGCTTAGATCATTTGGCTGAAGCTTTCTTT. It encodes CASSLDHLAEAFF.

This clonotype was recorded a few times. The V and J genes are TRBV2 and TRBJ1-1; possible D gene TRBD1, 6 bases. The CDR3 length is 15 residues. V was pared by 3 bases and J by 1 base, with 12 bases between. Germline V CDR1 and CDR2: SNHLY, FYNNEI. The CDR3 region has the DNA TGTGCCAGCAGTGAGGACAGCGGGAGGAACACTGAAGCTTTCTTT. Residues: CASSEDSGRNTEAFF.

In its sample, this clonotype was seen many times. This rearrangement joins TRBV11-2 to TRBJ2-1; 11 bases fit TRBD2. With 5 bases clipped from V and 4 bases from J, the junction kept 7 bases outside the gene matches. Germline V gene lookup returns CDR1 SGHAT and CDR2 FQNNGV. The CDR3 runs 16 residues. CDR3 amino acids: CASSLGGTSGYNEQFF. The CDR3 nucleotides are TGTGCCAGCAGCCTGGGGGGGACTAGCGGATACAATGAGCAGTTCTTC.

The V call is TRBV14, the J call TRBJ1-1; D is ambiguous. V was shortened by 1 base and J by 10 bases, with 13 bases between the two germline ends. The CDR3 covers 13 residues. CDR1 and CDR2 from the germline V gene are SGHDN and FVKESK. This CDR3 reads CASSQVRGAAAFF. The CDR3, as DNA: TGTGCCAGCAGCCAAGTGCGGGGTGCGGCAGCTTTCTTT.

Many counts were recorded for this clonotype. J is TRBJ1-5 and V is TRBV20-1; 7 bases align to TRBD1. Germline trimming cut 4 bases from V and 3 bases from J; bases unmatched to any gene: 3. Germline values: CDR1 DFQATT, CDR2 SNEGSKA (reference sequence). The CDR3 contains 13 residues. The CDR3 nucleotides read TGCAGTGCTACGGGACAGCCCAATCAGCCCCAGCATTTT. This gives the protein CSATGQPNQPQHF.

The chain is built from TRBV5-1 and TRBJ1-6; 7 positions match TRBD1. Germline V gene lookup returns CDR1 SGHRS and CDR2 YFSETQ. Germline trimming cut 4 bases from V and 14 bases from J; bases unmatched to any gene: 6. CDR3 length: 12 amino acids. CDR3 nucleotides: TGCGCCAGCAGCCAGGGGGGCTCGGCCCTCCACTTT. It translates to CASSQGGSALHF. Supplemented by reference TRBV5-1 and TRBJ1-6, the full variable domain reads KAGVTQTPRYLIKTRGQQVTLSCSPISGHRSVSWYQQTPGQGLQFLFEYFSETQRNKGNFPGRFSGRQFSNSRSEMNVSTLELGDSALYLCASSQGGSALHFGNGTRLTVT.

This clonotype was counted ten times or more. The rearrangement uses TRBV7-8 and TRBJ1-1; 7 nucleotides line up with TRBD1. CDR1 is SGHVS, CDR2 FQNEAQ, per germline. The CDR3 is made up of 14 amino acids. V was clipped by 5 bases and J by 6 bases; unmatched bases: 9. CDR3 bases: TGTGCCAGCAGCGCAGACAGGGTGGTAGCTGAAGCTTTCTTT. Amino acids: CASSADRVVAEAFF.

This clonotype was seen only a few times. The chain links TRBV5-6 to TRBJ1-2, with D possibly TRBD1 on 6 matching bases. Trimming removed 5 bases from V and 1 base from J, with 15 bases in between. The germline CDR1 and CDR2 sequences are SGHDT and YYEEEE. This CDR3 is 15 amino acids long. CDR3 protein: CASSGTGQLNYGYTF. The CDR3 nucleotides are TGTGCCAGCAGTGGAACAGGGCAACTTAACTATGGCTACACCTTC.

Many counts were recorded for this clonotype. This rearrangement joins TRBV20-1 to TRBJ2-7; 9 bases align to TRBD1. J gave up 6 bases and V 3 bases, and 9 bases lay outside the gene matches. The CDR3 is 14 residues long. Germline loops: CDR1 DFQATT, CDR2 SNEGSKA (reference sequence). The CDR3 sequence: CSASLGTGRSEQYF. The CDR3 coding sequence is TGCAGTGCTAGCCTCGGGACAGGGCGATCCGAGCAGTACTTC.

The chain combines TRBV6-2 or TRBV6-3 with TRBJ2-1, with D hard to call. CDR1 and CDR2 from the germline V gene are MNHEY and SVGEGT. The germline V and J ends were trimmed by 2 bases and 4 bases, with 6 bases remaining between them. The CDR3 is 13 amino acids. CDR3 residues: CASSYPDYNEQFF. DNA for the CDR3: TGTGCCAGCAGTTACCCCGATTACAATGAGCAGTTCTTC.

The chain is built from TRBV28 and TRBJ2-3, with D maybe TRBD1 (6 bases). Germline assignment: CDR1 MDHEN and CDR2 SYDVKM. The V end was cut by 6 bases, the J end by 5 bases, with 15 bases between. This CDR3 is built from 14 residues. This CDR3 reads CASSRRGGGDTQYF. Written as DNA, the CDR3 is TGTGCCAGCAGCCGACGAGGGGGTGGAGATACGCAGTATTTT. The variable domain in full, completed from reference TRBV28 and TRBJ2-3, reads DVKVTQSSRYLVKRTGEKVFLECVQDMDHENMFWYRQDPGLGLRLIYFSYDVKMKEKGDIPEGYSVSREKKERFSLILESASTNQTSMYLCASSRRGGGDTQYFGPGTRLTVL.

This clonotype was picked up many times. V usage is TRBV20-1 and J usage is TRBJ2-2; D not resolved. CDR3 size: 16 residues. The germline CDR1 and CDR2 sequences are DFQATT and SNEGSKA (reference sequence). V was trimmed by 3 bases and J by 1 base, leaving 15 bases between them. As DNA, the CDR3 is TGCAGTGCTAGGGGCTGGACGGAGCTGAACACCGGGGAGCTGTTTTTT. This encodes CSARGWTELNTGELFF.

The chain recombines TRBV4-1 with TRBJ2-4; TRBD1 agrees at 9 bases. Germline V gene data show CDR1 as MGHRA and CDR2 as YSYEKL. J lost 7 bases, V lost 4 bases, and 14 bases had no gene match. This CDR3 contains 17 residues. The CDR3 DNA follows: TGCGCCAGCAGCCTAAGTCCTTACCCCGGGACAGGGAACATTCAGTACTTC. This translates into CASSLSPYPGTGNIQYF.

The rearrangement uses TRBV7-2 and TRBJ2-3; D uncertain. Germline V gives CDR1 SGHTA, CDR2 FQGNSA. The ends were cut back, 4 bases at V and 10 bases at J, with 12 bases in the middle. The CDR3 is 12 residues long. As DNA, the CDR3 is TGTGCCAGCAGCTCAAGCATCCCCCCGCAGTATTTT. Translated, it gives CASSSSIPPQYF.

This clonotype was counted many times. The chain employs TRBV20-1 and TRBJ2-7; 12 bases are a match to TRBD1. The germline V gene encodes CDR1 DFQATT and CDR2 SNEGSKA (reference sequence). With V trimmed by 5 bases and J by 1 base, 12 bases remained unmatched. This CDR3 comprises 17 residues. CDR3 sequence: CSALPGQGASISYEQYF. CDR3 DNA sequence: TGCAGTGCTCTACCGGGACAGGGGGCTTCGATTTCCTACGAGCAGTACTTC.

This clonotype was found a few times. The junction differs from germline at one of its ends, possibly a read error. CDR3 protein: CASSQRHGDATFF. In DNA form, the CDR3 reads TGCGCCAGCAGCCAAAGACACGGGGATGCCACGTTCTTC. The chain joins TRBV4-1 to TRBJ1-2; D unresolved. Germline assignment: CDR1 MGHRA and CDR2 YSYEKL. This CDR3 comprises 13 residues.

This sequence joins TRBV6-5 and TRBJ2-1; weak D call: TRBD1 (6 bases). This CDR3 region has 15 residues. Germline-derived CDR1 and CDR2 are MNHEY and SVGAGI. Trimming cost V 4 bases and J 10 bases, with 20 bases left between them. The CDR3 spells CASSFLPTGKQEQFF. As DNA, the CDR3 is TGTGCCAGCAGTTTTCTCCCGACAGGAAAACAGGAGCAGTTCTTC.

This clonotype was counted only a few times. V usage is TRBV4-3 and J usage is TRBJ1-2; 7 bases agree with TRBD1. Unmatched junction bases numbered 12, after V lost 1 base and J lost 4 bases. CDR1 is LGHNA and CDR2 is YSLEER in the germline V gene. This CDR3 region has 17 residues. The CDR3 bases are TGCGCCAGCAGCCAAGGCGCGGGACAGAGCCAGGGCTATGGCTACACCTTC. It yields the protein CASSQGAGQSQGYGYTF.

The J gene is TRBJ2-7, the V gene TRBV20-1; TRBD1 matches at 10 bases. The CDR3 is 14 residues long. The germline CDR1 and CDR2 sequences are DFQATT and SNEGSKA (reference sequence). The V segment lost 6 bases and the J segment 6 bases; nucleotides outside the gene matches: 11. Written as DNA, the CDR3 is TGCAGTGCCAATGAAAAGACAGGGGGCTTCGAGCAGTACTTC. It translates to CSANEKTGGFEQYF.

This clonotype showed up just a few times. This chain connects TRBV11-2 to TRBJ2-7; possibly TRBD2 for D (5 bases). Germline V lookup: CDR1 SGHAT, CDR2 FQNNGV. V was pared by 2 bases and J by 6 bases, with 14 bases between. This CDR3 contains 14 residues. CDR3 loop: CASSLSAGRSEQYF. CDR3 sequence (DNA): TGTGCCAGCAGCTTATCGGCGGGTAGAAGCGAGCAGTACTTC.